These 15 T cell receptor beta chains were all obtained from the same sample, sequenced in a study of blood T cell repertoires in COVID-19. Produced via immunoSEQ multiplex PCR; TCRdb's table is partial and in-frame only. This sample has over 110,000 clones, with approximately 91% found just once. Sequenced sample: peripheral blood. Receptor source: a man in his sixties or seventies with acute or convalescent COVID-19.

Only one count was recorded for this clone. The genes are TRBV5-1 and TRBJ2-3, with 9 bases identical to TRBD1. The germline CDR1 and CDR2 sequences are SGHRS and YFSETQ. The CDR3 covers 14 residues. After removal of 4 bases from V and 3 bases from J, the junction contained 3 bases not matched to a gene. This CDR3 is CASSMDRGTDTQYF. The CDR3 nucleotides are TGCGCCAGCAGCATGGACAGGGGAACAGATACGCAGTATTTT. Together with reference TRBV5-1 and TRBJ2-3, the CDR3 gives the full variable domain: KAGVTQTPRYLIKTRGQQVTLSCSPISGHRSVSWYQQTPGQGLQFLFEYFSETQRNKGNFPGRFSGRQFSNSRSEMNVSTLELGDSALYLCASSMDRGTDTQYFGPGTRLTVL.

This rearrangement joins TRBV7-3 to TRBJ2-6, with TRBD1 identical over 8 bases. V trimming: 0 bases; J trimming: 0 bases; junction bases outside the gene matches: 7. Per the germline V gene, CDR1 is SGHTA and CDR2 is FQGTGA. This CDR3 contains 19 residues. For the CDR3, the DNA is TGTGCCAGCAGCTTAACGTCGGGACAGGTGCTCTCTGGGGCCAACGTCCTGACTTTC. Translating gives CASSLTSGQVLSGANVLTF. The full variable domain, completed using reference TRBV7-3 and TRBJ2-6, is GAGVSQTPSNKVTEKGKYVELRCDPISGHTALYWYRQSLGQGPEFLIYFQGTGAADDSGLPNDRFFAVRPEGSVSTLKIQRTERGDSAVYLCASSLTSGQVLSGANVLTFGAGSRLTVL.

This clone was observed a single time. V usage is TRBV3-1 (or the pseudogene TRBV3-2) and J usage is TRBJ1-2; D remains unclear. CDR3 size: 14 residues. Germline V gene sequence: CDR1 LGHDT, CDR2 YNNKEL (reference sequence). V lost 0 bases and J lost 4, with 9 bases in between. CDR3 residues: CASSQERGLYGYTF. The CDR3 DNA reads TGTGCCAGCAGCCAAGAAAGAGGGCTCTATGGCTACACCTTC.

V usage is TRBV19 and J usage is TRBJ2-6; tentatively, D is TRBD2 (5 bases). The CDR3 is made up of 15 amino acids. Trimming cost V 4 bases and J 4 bases, with 11 bases left between them. The V gene's germline CDR1 is LNHDA and CDR2 SQIVND (reference sequence). Here the CDR3 reads CASSTGSGGANVLTF. The CDR3 coding sequence is TGTGCCAGTAGTACCGGCTCGGGGGGGGCCAACGTCCTGACTTTC.

CDR3 coding DNA: TGTGCCAGCAGCCAAAAGCGGGTCGGCTACACCTTC. It codes for CASSQKRVGYTF. The chain joins TRBV7-9 to TRBJ1-2; unclear D gene. Germline V lookup: CDR1 SEHNR, CDR2 FQNEAQ (reference sequence). CDR3 length: 12 amino acids. The germline V and J ends were trimmed by 5 bases and 8 bases, with 12 bases remaining between them.

This chain uses TRBV6-5 with TRBJ2-3, with a possible D match to TRBD2 (7 bases). The CDR3 contains 14 residues. Trimming took 7 bases from V and 4 from J, leaving 15 bases between them. Germline CDR1 reads MNHEY; CDR2 reads SVGAGI. CDR3 bases: TGTGCCAGCACCTATGGGGGGGCATCAGATACGCAGTATTTT. Its protein product is CASTYGGASDTQYF.

V and J are TRBV18 and TRBJ1-2; 9 bases fit TRBD1. Germline CDR1 and CDR2: KGHSH and LQKENI. The V segment lost 2 bases and the J segment 4 bases; nucleotides outside the gene matches: 8. CDR3 length equals 16 residues. Written as DNA, the CDR3 is TGTGCCAGCTCACCAAGCGGGACAGGGCAGGGCTATGGCTACACCTTC. Residues: CASSPSGTGQGYGYTF.

The rearrangement joins TRBV19 to TRBJ2-7, with TRBD1 matching over 9 bases. The junction had 2 bases not matched to a gene; V was cut back by 5 bases and J by 0 bases. The CDR3 is 14 amino acids. Germline V gene sequence: CDR1 LNHDA, CDR2 SQIVND (reference sequence). As DNA, the CDR3 is TGTGCCAGTAGTGTGGACAGGGGCTCCTACGAGCAGTACTTC. This translates into CASSVDRGSYEQYF.

This chain joins TRBV29-1 and TRBJ2-7; 12 nucleotides line up with TRBD2. After removal of 4 bases from V and 3 bases from J, the junction contained 4 bases not matched to a gene. The CDR3 spans 14 residues. The germline gives CDR1 SQVTM, CDR2 ANQGSEA. The CDR3 coding sequence is TGCAGCGTTGGGGGACTAGCGGGTCTCTACGAGCAGTACTTC. Protein sequence: CSVGGLAGLYEQYF.

This rearrangement joins TRBV29-1 to TRBJ1-2; D not resolved. The CDR3 totals 11 residues. Trimming took off 7 bases at V and 3 bases at J, with 9 bases between the two ends. CDR1 and CDR2 from the germline V gene are SQVTM and ANQGSEA. In nucleotides, the CDR3 is TGCAGCGCTAGCTCCGACTATGGCTACACCTTC. Translating it yields CSASSDYGYTF.

Of note for this clone: This CDR3 is also generated by other DNA sequences in the sample. The V call is TRBV10-3, the J call TRBJ1-5; TRBD1 matches 9 bases. Germline CDR1 reads ENHRY; CDR2 reads SYGVKD. After removal of 4 bases from V and 0 bases from J, the junction contained 1 base not matched to a gene. This CDR3 has 15 residues. CDR3 bases: TGTGCCATCAGTGGGACAGGGGATAGCAATCAGCCCCAGCATTTT. Protein: CAISGTGDSNQPQHF.

The chain combines TRBV18 with TRBJ1-5; D not certain. The CDR3 extends over 16 amino acids. Germline CDR1 reads KGHSH; CDR2 reads LQKENI. V lost 4 bases and J lost 7, with 20 bases in between. The CDR3 loop is CASSRENVPITQPQHF. CDR3 coding DNA: TGTGCCAGCTCACGGGAGAACGTACCAATTACCCAGCCCCAGCATTTT.

The chain couples TRBV6-5 to TRBJ1-4, with D unclear. The CDR3 length is 15 residues. In germline, CDR1 is MNHEY, CDR2 SVGAGI. Trimming removed 5 bases from V and 0 bases from J, with 10 bases in between. This CDR3 reads CASSTYSATNEKLFF. The CDR3 DNA sequence: TGTGCCAGCAGTACCTACAGTGCAACTAATGAAAAACTGTTTTTT.

The rearrangement links TRBV25-1 to TRBJ1-2, with 10 bases fitting TRBD1. The CDR3 extends over 13 amino acids. V lost 4 bases to trimming and J lost 8 bases; unmatched junction nucleotides: 4. Germline assignment: CDR1 MGHDK and CDR2 SYGVNS. The CDR3 coding sequence is TGTGCCAGCAGTGCGACAGGGGGCGCGGGCTACACCTTC. Residues: CASSATGGAGYTF.

CDR3 residues: CAVRGVETQYF. DNA of the CDR3: TGTGCCGTCAGGGGGGTGGAGACCCAGTACTTC. The chain has TRBV6-5 and TRBJ2-5, with TRBD1 as a possible D gene (7 bases). Germline values: CDR1 MNHEY, CDR2 SVGAGI. This CDR3 region has 11 residues. Between the trimmed V and J ends, which lost 11 bases and 5 bases, there was a span of 12 bases.